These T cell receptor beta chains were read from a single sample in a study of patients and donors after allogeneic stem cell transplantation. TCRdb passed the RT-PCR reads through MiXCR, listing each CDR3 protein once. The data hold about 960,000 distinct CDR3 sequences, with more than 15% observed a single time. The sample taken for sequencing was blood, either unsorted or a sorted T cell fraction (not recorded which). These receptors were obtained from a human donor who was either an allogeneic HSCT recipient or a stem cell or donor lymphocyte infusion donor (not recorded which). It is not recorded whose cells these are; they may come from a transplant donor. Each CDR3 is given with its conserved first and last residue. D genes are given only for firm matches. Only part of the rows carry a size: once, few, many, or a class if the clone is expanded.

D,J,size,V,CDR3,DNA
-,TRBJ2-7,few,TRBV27,CASSPERKSYEQYF,TGTGCCAGCAGTCCAGAGCGGAAATCCTACGAGCAGTACTTC
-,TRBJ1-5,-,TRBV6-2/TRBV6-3,CASSTQRVNSNQPQHF,TGTGCCAGCAGTACTCAGCGAGTAAATAGCAATCAGCCCCAGCATTTT
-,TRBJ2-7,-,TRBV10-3,CAISEGLATYEQYF,TGTGCCATCAGTGAGGGACTCGCAACCTACGAGCAGTACTTC
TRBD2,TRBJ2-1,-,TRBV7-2,CASSLGPAGGEHEQFF,TGTGCCAGCAGCTTAGGCCCAGCGGGGGGTGAACATGAGCAGTTCTTC
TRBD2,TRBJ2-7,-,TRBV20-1,CSALYGTSGYEQYF,TGCAGTGCTTTATACGGGACTAGCGGCTACGAGCAGTACTTC
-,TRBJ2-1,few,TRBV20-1,CSARVRGGGRQVNEQFF,TGCAGTGCTAGAGTCAGGGGCGGGGGACGGCAGGTGAATGAGCAGTTCTTC
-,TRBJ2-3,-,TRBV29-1,CSAGGGPYTDTQYF,TGCAGCGCCGGAGGCGGTCCTTACACAGATACGCAGTATTTT
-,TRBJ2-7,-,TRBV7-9,CASSRGGVGYEQYF,TGTGCCAGCAGCCGAGGGGGGGTTGGCTACGAGCAGTACTTC
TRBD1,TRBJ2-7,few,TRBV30,CAWQRQQGARSYEQYF,TGTGCCTGGCAAAGACAACAGGGGGCAAGGTCCTACGAGCAGTACTTC
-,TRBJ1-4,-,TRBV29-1,CSVGGFSNEKLFF,TGCAGCGTTGGGGGTTTTTCTAATGAAAAACTGTTTTTT
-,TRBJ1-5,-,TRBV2,CASSETGKGGQPQHF,TGTGCCAGCAGCGAGACAGGAAAAGGCGGTCAGCCCCAGCATTTT
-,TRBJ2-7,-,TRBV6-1,CASRPPNRVNYEQYF,TGTGCCAGCAGACCCCCGAACAGGGTTAACTACGAGCAGTACTTC
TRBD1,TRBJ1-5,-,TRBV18,CASSRGQSYSNQPQHF,TGTGCCAGCTCACGGGGACAGAGCTATAGCAATCAGCCCCAGCATTTT
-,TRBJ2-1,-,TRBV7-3,CASSLIAGQRVPKGYNEQFF,TGTGCCAGCAGCTTAATTGCGGGACAAAGGGTCCCAAAGGGTTACAATGAGCAGTTCTTC
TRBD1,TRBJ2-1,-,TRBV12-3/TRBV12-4,CASSGDRGRENFF,TGTGCCAGCAGCGGGGACAGGGGGCGGGAAAATTTCTTC
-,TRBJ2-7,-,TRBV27,CASSGHEGLYEQYF,TGTGCCAGCAGTGGCCACGAGGGGCTCTACGAGCAGTACTTC
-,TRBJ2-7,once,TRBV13,CASSPGLGRSYEQYF,TGTGCCAGCAGCCCGGGACTGGGGCGCTCCTACGAGCAGTACTTC
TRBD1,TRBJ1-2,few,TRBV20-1,CSARDRDRDGYTF,TGCAGTGCTAGAGATCGGGACAGGGATGGCTACACCTTC
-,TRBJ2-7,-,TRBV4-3,CASSHIAGGASEQYF,TGCGCCAGCAGCCACATCGCTGGGGGGGCTTCCGAGCAGTACTTC
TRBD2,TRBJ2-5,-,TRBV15,CATSRLAGQETQYF,TGTGCCACCAGCAGGTTAGCGGGCCAAGAGACCCAGTACTTC
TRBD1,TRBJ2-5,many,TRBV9,CASSPGTGKETQYF,TGTGCCAGCAGCCCAGGGACAGGGAAAGAGACCCAGTACTTC
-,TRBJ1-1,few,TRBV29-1,CSGKTVNTEAFF,TGCAGCGGGAAAACAGTGAACACTGAAGCTTTCTTT
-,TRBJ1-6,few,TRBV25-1,CASSEWRQDNSPLHF,TGTGCCAGCAGTGAATGGCGGCAGGATAATTCACCCCTCCACTTT
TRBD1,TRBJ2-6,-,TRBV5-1,CATRTGGLSGANVLTF,TGCGCCACCAGGACAGGGGGCCTATCTGGGGCCAACGTCCTGACTTTC
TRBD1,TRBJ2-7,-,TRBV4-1,CASSQGDSHSYEQYF,TGCGCCAGCAGCCAGGGGGACAGCCACTCCTACGAGCAGTACTTC
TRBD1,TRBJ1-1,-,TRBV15,CATSRASGTGNTEAFF,TGTGCCACCAGCAGGGCCTCCGGGACAGGGAACACTGAAGCTTTCTTT
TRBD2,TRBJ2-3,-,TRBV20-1,CSASASGATDTQYF,TGCAGTGCTTCAGCTAGCGGGGCGACAGATACGCAGTATTTT
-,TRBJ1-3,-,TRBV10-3,CAISRTVLSGNTIYF,TGTGCCATCAGCCGGACAGTCCTCTCTGGAAACACCATATATTTT
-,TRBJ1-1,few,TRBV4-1,CASSQVEQGNTEAFF,TGCGCCAGCAGCCAAGTGGAACAAGGCAACACTGAAGCTTTCTTT
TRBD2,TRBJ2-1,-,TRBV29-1,CSPRTSSNEQFF,TGCAGCCCCCGGACTAGCTCCAATGAGCAGTTCTTC
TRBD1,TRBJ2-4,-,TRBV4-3,CASSQAEGQGTIQYF,TGCGCCAGCAGCCAAGCAGAAGGACAGGGGACCATTCAGTACTTC
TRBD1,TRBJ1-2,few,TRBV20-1,CSARPGQNYGYTF,TGCAGTGCTCGTCCGGGACAGAACTATGGCTACACCTTC
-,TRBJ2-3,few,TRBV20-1,CSARKNTQYF,TGCAGTGCTAGAAAAAATACGCAGTATTTT
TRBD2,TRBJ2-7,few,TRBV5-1,CASRTGASGSTQYF,TGCGCCAGCAGGACTGGGGCTAGCGGGAGTACGCAGTACTTC
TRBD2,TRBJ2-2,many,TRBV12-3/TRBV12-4,CASGGTRRDTGELFF,TGTGCCAGCGGCGGGACTAGAAGGGACACCGGGGAGCTGTTTTTT
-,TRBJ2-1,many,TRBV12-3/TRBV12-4,CASSLETFYNEQFF,TGTGCCAGCAGTTTAGAGACGTTCTACAATGAGCAGTTCTTC
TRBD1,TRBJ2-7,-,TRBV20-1,CSAELQGSYEQYF,TGCAGTGCTGAACTACAGGGGTCCTACGAGCAGTACTTC
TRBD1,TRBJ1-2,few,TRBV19,CASSRSPGTGNYGYTF,TGTGCCAGTAGTAGAAGTCCCGGGACAGGGAACTATGGCTACACCTTC
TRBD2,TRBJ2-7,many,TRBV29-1,CSVETRTSDIWSSSYEQYF,TGCAGCGTTGAGACCCGGACTAGCGACATATGGTCTAGCTCCTACGAGCAGTACTTC
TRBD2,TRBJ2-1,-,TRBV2,CASTKNSGIGNEQFF,TGTGCCAGCACCAAAAATAGCGGGATCGGGAATGAGCAGTTCTTC
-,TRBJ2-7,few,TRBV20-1,CSASLGTGQSYEQYF,TGCAGTGCTAGTCTGGGGACGGGACAATCCTACGAGCAGTACTTC
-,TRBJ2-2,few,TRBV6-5,CASSYRQSTGELFF,TGTGCCAGCAGTTATCGACAGAGTACCGGGGAGCTGTTTTTT
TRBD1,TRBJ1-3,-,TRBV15,CATSRRGQGSSGNTIYF,TGTGCCACCAGCAGACGAGGACAGGGATCTTCTGGAAACACCATATATTTT
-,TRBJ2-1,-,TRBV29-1,CSVEDLGGYSYNEQFF,TGCAGCGTTGAAGATCTTGGAGGTTACTCCTACAATGAGCAGTTCTTC
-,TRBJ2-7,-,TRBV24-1,CATSAPDIAIYEQYF,TGTGCCACCAGTGCTCCGGACATAGCTATCTACGAGCAGTACTTC
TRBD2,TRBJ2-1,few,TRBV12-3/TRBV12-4,CASRSVLAGGYNEQFF,TGTGCCAGCAGAAGTGTTCTAGCGGGGGGCTACAATGAGCAGTTCTTC